One sample yielded the 7 T cell receptor beta chains listed below, sequenced in a study of cytomegalovirus exposure and HLA in healthy donors. Amplification used 60 Vbeta primers and 13 Jbeta primers. Sequencing used immunoSEQ multiplex PCR; TCRdb keeps in-frame clones, though not all of them. The sample carries 100,000 to 150,000 clones, roughly 74% recorded once. Sequenced input: PBMCs. The receptors here all came from a man aged 35 to 55 in good health and CMV-seronegative.

The chain joins TRBV10-3 to TRBJ2-5, with a tentative D call TRBD2 (6 bases). The V end was cut by 10 bases, the J end by 3 bases, with 18 bases between. Germline CDR1 and CDR2: ENHRY and SYGVKD. CDR3 length: 14 residues. Here the CDR3 reads CATRGAGGEETQYF. As DNA, the CDR3 is TGTGCCACCCGAGGGGCAGGAGGGGAAGAGACCCAGTACTTC.

The V gene is TRBV18, the J gene TRBJ2-7, with TRBD1 identical over 7 bases. Unmatched junction bases numbered 5, after V lost 2 bases and J lost 4 bases. The CDR3 has 14 residues. Germline loops: CDR1 KGHSH, CDR2 LQKENI. As DNA, the CDR3 is TGTGCCAGCTCACCATCGGGACAGCCATACGAGCAGTACTTC. Translating gives CASSPSGQPYEQYF.

The sample holds a few counts of this clone. The chain recombines TRBV19 with TRBJ1-2; 8 nucleotides align to TRBD1. CDR3 length: 14 residues. The germline V gene has CDR1 LNHDA and CDR2 SQIVND (reference sequence). The trim removed 7 bases at V and 7 bases at J, leaving 11 bases unmatched. Here the CDR3 reads CASNLETGAGGYTF. The CDR3 DNA is TGTGCCAGTAACCTAGAGACAGGGGCGGGTGGCTACACCTTC.

CDR3: CASAAGRMNTEAFF. The CDR3 coding sequence is TGTGCCAGCGCGGCCGGGAGGATGAACACTGAAGCTTTCTTT. V usage is TRBV7-9 and J usage is TRBJ1-1; D is ambiguous. Trimming pared 8 bases from V and 0 bases from J, leaving 13 bases between. CDR3 length: 14 amino acids. Per germline, CDR1 SEHNR and CDR2 FQNEAQ (reference sequence).

CDR3 sequence (DNA): TGTGCCACCAAGGGTCCACCGGGACAGGGGCTTTTCACCGGGGAGCTGTTTTTT. Its protein is CATKGPPGQGLFTGELFF. This chain joins TRBV15 and TRBJ2-2, with 10 bases identical to TRBD1. Unmatched junction bases numbered 15, after V lost 7 bases and J lost 4 bases. Germline CDR1 reads LNHNV; CDR2 reads YYDKDF (reference sequence). The CDR3 spans 18 residues.

V is TRBV10-3 and J is TRBJ2-1; weak D call: TRBD2 (5 bases). Trimming pared 0 bases from V and 3 bases from J, leaving 6 bases between. Germline V CDR1 and CDR2: ENHRY, SYGVKD. There are 14 residues in the CDR3. In DNA, the CDR3 is TGTGCCATCAGTGAGTCGAGCGGCTACAATGAGCAGTTCTTC. Protein product: CAISESSGYNEQFF.

This clone appeared a few times. The gene calls are TRBV19 and TRBJ2-1; TRBD2 agrees at 7 bases. CDR1 is LNHDA and CDR2 is SQIVND in the germline V gene (reference sequence). The V gene end was trimmed by 8 bases and the J gene end by 4 bases; junction bases not matched to a gene: 8. The CDR3 has 14 residues. The CDR3, as DNA: TGTGCCAGTTCATCCGGGGGGTCTTACAATGAGCAGTTCTTC. It translates to CASSSGGSYNEQFF. The full variable domain, its missing parts supplied by reference TRBV19 and TRBJ2-1, is DGGITQSPKYLFRKEGQNVTLSCEQNLNHDAMYWYRQDPGQGLRLIYYSQIVNDFQKGDIAEGYSVSREKKESFPLTVTSAQKNPTAFYLCASSSGGSYNEQFFGPGTRLTVL.